This TCR beta chain comes out of a study of blood T cells in healthy people across ages. Whole-study findings and limits: Greater diversity and more naive CD4+ cells were seen in long-lived donors than in aged donors.

Worth noting for this clonotype: The antigen remains undetermined.

A second about 6 to 12 cycle PCR used barcoded and J-beta primers. Each CDR3 protein gets one entry after TCRdb re-called the 5' RACE reads with MiXCR. The top ten hold about an eighth of the sample, which has around 1.1 million distinct CDR3 sequences, 35% to 40% seen once. This TCR came from a man younger than 35 in good health. Sequencing input: blood.

The CDR3 protein is CASSSLPGDHGYTF. Here the CDR3 DNA reads TGCGCCAGCAGCTCACTACCGGGGGATCATGGCTACACCTTC. J is TRBJ1-2 and V is TRBV5-1, with D perhaps TRBD1 (5 bases). This CDR3 comprises 14 residues. Germline values: CDR1 SGHRS, CDR2 YFSETQ. V was trimmed by 3 bases and J by 6 bases, leaving 15 bases between them. Full variable domain (missing parts from reference TRBV5-1 and TRBJ1-2): KAGVTQTPRYLIKTRGQQVTLSCSPISGHRSVSWYQQTPGQGLQFLFEYFSETQRNKGNFPGRFSGRQFSNSRSEMNVSTLELGDSALYLCASSSLPGDHGYTFGSGTRLTVV.